The rows below give T cell receptor beta chains drawn from one sample of a study of shared clonotypes between healthy human individuals. Assay used: immunoSEQ multiplex PCR; TCRdb lists only in-frame clones, some missing. The sample holds 450,000 to 550,000 clones; around 74% are singletons and the top ten take about an eighth. Sequenced input: PBMCs. These receptors came from a middle-aged woman in good health. Some clones in this sample may be carry-over from other donors' samples. The CDR3 runs from the conserved cysteine through the conserved F or W. The D gene is left open where the match is weak. A row's size may be missing; if present it is once, few, many or a size class.

v_call	clone_size	j_call	d_call	cdr3_aa	cdr3_nt
TRBV19	few	TRBJ1-4	NA	CASSRLAGEAELFF	TGTGCCAGTAGCCGTTTGGCAGGGGAGGCGGAACTGTTTTTT
TRBV30	NA	TRBJ1-3	NA	CAWDSFSGNTIYF	TGTGCCTGGGACAGTTTCTCTGGAAACACCATATATTTT
TRBV18	NA	TRBJ2-7	TRBD2	CASSPNSGSLYEQYF	TGTGCCAGCTCACCCAATAGCGGGAGTCTCTACGAGCAGTACTTC
TRBV2	NA	TRBJ1-4	NA	CASRAVSGEKLFF	TGTGCCAGCAGGGCAGTTTCGGGAGAAAAACTGTTTTTT
TRBV5-5	few	TRBJ1-5	NA	CASSLSVGNQPQHF	TGTGCCAGCAGCTTGTCAGTAGGCAATCAGCCCCAGCATTTT
TRBV30	many	TRBJ2-2	TRBD1	CAWNRDSNTGELFF	TGTGCCTGGAACCGGGACAGCAACACCGGGGAGCTGTTTTTT
TRBV7-2	once	TRBJ2-7	TRBD2	CASRLLTLPGGPYEQYF	TGTGCCAGCAGACTTTTAACCCTTCCGGGAGGGCCCTACGAGCAGTACTTC
TRBV7-2	NA	TRBJ2-3	TRBD2	CASSPLSGSRTDTQYF	TGTGCCAGCAGCCCCCTCAGCGGGAGTCGGACAGATACGCAGTATTTT
TRBV5-4	NA	TRBJ1-3	NA	CASSLVGGISGNTIYF	TGTGCCAGCAGCTTGGTGGGGGGAATCTCAGGAAACACCATATATTTT
TRBV9	NA	TRBJ2-7	TRBD1	CASSVAGTGGATEQYF	TGTGCCAGCAGCGTAGCCGGGACAGGGGGCGCGACCGAGCAGTACTTC
TRBV11-2	many	TRBJ2-3	NA	CASSSKSVGRFVTDTQYF	TGTGCCAGCAGCTCCAAGTCGGTCGGCAGATTTGTCACAGATACGCAGTATTTT
TRBV7-6	NA	TRBJ2-5	TRBD2	CASSPLLAGVRETQYF	TGTGCCAGCAGTCCGCTCTTAGCGGGAGTTAGGGAGACCCAGTACTTC
TRBV6-1	NA	TRBJ1-2	TRBD1	CASSEDREFGGYTF	TGTGCCAGCAGTGAGGACAGGGAGTTCGGAGGCTACACCTTC
TRBV28	NA	TRBJ2-7	TRBD2	CASSGRGREVYYEQYF	TGTGCCAGCAGTGGGCGGGGGAGGGAGGTCTACTACGAGCAGTACTTC
TRBV30	NA	TRBJ2-1	TRBD2	CAWNRWEGSYNEQFF	TGTGCCTGGAATAGGTGGGAGGGCTCCTACAATGAGCAGTTCTTC
TRBV7-2	NA	TRBJ2-7	TRBD2	CASSLGTRNYEQYF	TGTGCCAGCAGCCTGGGGACTAGAAACTACGAGCAGTACTTC
TRBV7-9	NA	TRBJ2-3	NA	CASSSPPQGPRADTQYF	TGTGCCAGCAGCTCCCCCCCCCAGGGTCCCCGGGCAGATACGCAGTATTTT
TRBV9	NA	TRBJ1-2	NA	CASRGSKANYGYTF	TGTGCCAGCAGGGGCTCCAAAGCTAACTATGGCTACACCTTC